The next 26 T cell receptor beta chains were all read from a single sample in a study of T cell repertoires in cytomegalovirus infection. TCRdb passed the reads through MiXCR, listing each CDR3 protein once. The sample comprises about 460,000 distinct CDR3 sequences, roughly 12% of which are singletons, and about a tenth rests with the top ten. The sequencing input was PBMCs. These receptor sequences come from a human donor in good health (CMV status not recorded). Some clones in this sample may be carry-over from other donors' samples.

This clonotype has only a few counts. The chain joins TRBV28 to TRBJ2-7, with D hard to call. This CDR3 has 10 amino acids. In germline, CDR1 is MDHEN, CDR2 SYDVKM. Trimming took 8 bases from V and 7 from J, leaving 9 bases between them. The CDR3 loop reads CASGEREQYF. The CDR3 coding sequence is TGTGCCAGCGGGGAAAGGGAGCAGTACTTC. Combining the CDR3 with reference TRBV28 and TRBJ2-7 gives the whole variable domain DVKVTQSSRYLVKRTGEKVFLECVQDMDHENMFWYRQDPGLGLRLIYFSYDVKMKEKGDIPEGYSVSREKKERFSLILESASTNQTSMYLCASGEREQYFGPGTRLTVT.

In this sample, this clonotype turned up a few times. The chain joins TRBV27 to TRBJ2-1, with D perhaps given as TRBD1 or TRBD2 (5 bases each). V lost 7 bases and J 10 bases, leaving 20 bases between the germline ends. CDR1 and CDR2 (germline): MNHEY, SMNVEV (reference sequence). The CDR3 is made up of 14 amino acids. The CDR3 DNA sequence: TGTGCCAGCACGACAAGCGGCTCGTACAGGGAGCAGTTCTTC. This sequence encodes CASTTSGSYREQFF.

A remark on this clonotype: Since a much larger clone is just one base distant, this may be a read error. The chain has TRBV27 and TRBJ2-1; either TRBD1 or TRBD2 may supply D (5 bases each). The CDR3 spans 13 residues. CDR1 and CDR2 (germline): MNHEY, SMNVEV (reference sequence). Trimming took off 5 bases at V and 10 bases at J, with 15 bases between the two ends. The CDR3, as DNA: TGTGCCAGCAGTCCCGAGGGGTTTGGGGAGCAGTTCTTC. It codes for CASSPEGFGEQFF.

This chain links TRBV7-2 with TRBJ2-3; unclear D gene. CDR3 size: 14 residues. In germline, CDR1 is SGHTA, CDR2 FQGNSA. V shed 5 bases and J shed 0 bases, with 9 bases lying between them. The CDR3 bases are TGTGCCAGCAGCCAAAACCCAAGCACAGATACGCAGTATTTT. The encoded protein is CASSQNPSTDTQYF. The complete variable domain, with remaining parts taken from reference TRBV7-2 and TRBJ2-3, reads GAGVSQSPSNKVTEKGKDVELRCDPISGHTALYWYRQSLGQGLEFLIYFQGNSAPDKSGLPSDRFSAERTGGSVSTLTIQRTQQEDSAVYLCASSQNPSTDTQYFGPGTRLTVL.

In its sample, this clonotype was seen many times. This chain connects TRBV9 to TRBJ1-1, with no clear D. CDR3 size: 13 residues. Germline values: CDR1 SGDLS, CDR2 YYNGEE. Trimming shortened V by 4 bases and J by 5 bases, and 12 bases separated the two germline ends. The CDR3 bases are TGTGCCAGCAGCCCTGAAGGTATGACTGAAGCTTTCTTT. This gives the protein CASSPEGMTEAFF.

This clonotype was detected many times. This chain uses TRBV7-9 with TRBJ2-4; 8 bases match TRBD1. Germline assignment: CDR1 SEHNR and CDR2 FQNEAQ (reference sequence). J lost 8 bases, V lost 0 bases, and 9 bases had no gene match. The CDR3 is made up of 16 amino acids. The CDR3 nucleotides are TGTGCCAGCAGCTTAGCGCTACGACAGGGGATCGACATTCAGTACTTC. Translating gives CASSLALRQGIDIQYF.

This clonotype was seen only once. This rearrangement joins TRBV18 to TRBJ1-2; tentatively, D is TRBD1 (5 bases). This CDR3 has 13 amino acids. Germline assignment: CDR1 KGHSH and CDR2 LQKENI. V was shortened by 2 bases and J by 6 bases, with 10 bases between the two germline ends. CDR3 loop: CASSPGRDDGYTF. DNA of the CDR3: TGTGCCAGCTCACCAGGCAGGGATGATGGCTACACCTTC. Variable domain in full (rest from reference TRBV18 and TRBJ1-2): NAGVMQNPRHLVRRRGQEARLRCSPMKGHSHVYWYRQLPEEGLKFMVYLQKENIIDESGMPKERFSAEFPKEGPSILRIQQVVRGDSAAYFCASSPGRDDGYTFGSGTRLTVV.

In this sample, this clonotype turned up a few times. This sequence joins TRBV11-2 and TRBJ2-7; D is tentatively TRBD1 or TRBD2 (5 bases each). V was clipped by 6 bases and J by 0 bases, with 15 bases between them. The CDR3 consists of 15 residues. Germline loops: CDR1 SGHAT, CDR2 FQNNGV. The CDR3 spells CASSPRGSFSYEQYF. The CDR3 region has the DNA TGTGCCAGCAGTCCCCGGGGCAGTTTCTCCTACGAGCAGTACTTC.

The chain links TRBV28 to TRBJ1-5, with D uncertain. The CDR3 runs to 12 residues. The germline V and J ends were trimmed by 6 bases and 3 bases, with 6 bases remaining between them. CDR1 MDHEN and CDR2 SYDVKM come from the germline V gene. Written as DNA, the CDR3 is TGTGCCAGCAGGACGATCAATCAGCCCCAGCATTTT. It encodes CASRTINQPQHF. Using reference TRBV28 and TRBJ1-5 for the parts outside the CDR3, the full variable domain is DVKVTQSSRYLVKRTGEKVFLECVQDMDHENMFWYRQDPGLGLRLIYFSYDVKMKEKGDIPEGYSVSREKKERFSLILESASTNQTSMYLCASRTINQPQHFGDGTRLSIL.

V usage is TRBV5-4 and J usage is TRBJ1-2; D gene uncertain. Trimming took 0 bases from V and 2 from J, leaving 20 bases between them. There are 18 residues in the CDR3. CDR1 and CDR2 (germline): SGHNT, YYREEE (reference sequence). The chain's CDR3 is CASSLGVVDPSGNYGYTF. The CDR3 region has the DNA TGTGCCAGCAGCTTGGGCGTAGTAGACCCTTCTGGGAACTATGGCTACACCTTC.

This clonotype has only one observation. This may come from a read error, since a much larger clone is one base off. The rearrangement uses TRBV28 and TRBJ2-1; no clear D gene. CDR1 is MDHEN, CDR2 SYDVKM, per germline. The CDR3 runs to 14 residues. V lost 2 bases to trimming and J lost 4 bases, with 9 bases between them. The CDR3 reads CASSLVSFYNEQFF. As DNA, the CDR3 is TGTGCCAGCAGTTTAGTGTCCTTTTACAATGAGCAGTTCTTC.

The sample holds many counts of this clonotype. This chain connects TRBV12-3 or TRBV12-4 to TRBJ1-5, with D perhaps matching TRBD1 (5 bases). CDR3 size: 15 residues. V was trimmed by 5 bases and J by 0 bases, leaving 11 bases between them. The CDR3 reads CASSPGGYSNQPQHF. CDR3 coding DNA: TGTGCCAGCAGTCCTGGGGGGTATAGCAATCAGCCCCAGCATTTT.

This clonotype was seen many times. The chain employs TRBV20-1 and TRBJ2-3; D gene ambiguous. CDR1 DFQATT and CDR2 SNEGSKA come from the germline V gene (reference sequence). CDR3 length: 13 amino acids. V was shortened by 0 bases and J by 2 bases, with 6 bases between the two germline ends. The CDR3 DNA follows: TGCAGTGCTAGAGATCTTGCCACAGATACGCAGTATTTT. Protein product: CSARDLATDTQYF.

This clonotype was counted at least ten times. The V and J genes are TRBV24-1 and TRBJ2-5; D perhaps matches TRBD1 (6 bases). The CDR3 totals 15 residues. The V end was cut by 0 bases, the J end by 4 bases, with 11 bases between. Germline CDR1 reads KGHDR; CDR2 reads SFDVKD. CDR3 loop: CATSDLTGTRETQYF. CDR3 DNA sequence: TGTGCCACCAGTGATTTGACAGGGACCCGAGAGACCCAGTACTTC.

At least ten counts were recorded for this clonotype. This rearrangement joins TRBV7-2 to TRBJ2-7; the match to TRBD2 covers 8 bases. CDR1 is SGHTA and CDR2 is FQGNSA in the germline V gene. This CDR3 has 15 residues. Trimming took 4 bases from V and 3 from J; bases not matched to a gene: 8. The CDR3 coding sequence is TGTGCCAGCAGCTCCAACCCCGGGACTAGCTACGAGCAGTACTTC. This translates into CASSSNPGTSYEQYF.

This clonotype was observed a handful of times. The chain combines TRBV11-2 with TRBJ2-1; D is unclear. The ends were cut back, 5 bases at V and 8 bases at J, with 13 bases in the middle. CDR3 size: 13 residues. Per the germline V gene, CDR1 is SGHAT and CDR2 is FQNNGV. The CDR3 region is CASSRRIRDEQFF. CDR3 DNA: TGTGCCAGCAGCCGCCGTATACGGGATGAGCAGTTCTTC.

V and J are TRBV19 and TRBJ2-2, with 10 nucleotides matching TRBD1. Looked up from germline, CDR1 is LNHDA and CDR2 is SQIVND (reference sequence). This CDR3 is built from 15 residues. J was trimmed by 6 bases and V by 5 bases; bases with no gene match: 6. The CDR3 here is CASSPGQGLSGELFF. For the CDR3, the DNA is TGTGCCAGTAGTCCGGGACAGGGGCTCTCCGGGGAGCTGTTTTTT.

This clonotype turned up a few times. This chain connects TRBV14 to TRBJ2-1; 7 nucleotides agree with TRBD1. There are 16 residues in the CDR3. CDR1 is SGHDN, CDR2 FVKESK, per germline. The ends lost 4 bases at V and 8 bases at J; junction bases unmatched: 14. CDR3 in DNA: TGTGCCAGCAGCCCCCGACAGGGTAAGAATTACGATGAGCAGTTCTTC. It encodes CASSPRQGKNYDEQFF. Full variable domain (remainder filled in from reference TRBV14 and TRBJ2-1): EAGVTQFPSHSVIEKGQTVTLRCDPISGHDNLYWYRRVMGKEIKFLLHFVKESKQDESGMPNNRFLAERTGGTYSTLKVQPAELEDSGVYFCASSPRQGKNYDEQFFGPGTRLTVL.

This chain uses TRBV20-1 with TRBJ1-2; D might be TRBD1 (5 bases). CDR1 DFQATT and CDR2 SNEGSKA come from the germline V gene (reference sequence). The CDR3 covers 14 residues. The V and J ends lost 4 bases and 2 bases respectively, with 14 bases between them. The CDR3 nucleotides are TGCAGTGCTATAGTAAGGGGACCAAACTATGGCTACACCTTC. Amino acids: CSAIVRGPNYGYTF.

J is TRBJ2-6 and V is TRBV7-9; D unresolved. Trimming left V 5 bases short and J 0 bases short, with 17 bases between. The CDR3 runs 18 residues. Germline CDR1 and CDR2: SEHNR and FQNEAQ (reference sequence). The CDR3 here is CASSIGLGYTSGANVLTF. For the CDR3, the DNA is TGTGCCAGCAGCATAGGGCTGGGTTATACCTCTGGGGCCAACGTCCTGACTTTC. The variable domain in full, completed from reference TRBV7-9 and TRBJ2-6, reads DTGVSQNPRHKITKRGQNVTFRCDPISEHNRLYWYRQTLGQGPEFLTYFQNEAQLEKSRLLSDRFSAERPKGSFSTLEIQRTEQGDSAMYLCASSIGLGYTSGANVLTFGAGSRLTVL.

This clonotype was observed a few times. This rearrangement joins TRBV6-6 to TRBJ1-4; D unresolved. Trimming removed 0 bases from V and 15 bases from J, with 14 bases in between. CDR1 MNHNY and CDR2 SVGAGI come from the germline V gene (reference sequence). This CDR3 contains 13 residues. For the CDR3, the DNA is TGTGCCAGCAGTTACTCGAAAACAGAAAGATTGTTTTTT. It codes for CASSYSKTERLFF.

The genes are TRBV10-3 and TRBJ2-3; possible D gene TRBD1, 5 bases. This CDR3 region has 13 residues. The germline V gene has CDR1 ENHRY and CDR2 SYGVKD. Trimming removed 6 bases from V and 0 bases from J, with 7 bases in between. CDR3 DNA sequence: TGTGCCATCAGACAGGACAGCACAGATACGCAGTATTTT. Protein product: CAIRQDSTDTQYF.

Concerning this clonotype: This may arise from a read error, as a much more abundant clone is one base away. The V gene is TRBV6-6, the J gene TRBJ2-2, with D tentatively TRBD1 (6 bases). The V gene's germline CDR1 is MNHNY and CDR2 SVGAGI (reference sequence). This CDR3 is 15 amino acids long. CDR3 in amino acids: CAGRGEGRATGELFF. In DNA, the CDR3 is TGTGCCGGCAGGGGCGAGGGGCGCGCCACCGGGGAGCTGTTTTTT.

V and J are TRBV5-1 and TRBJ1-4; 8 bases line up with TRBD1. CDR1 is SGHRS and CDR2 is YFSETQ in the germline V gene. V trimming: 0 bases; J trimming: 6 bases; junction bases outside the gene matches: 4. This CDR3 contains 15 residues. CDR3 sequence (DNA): TGCGCCAGCAGCTTGGGGACAGGGCGAGATGAAAAACTGTTTTTT. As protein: CASSLGTGRDEKLFF.

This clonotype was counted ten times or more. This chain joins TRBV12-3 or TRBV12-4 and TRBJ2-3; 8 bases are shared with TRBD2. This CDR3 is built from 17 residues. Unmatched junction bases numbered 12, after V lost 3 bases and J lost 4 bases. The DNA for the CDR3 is TGTGCCAGCAGTTTCTCTGCGGGAGGCGGGGGCCCAGATACGCAGTATTTT. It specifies CASSFSAGGGGPDTQYF.

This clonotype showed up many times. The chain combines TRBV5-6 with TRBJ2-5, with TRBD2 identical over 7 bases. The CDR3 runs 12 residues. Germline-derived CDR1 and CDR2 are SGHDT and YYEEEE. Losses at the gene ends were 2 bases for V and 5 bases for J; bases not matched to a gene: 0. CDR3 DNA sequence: TGTGCCAGCAGCTTAGCGGGGGAGACCCAGTACTTC. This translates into CASSLAGETQYF. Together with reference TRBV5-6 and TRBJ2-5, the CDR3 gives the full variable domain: DAGVTQSPTHLIKTRGQQVTLRCSPKSGHDTVSWYQQALGQGPQFIFQYYEEEERQRGNFPDRFSGHQFPNYSSELNVNALLLGDSALYLCASSLAGETQYFGPGTRLLVL.